The 20 T cell receptor beta chains below all came from one sample that was sequenced in a study of multiple sclerosis patients with progressive multifocal leukoencephalopathy. As for time point: about a year of natalizumab therapy. This table comes from immunoSEQ multiplex PCR, and its TCRdb copy is limited to in-frame clones, with some not included. The table has more than 20,000 clones, roughly 90% seen once. The sample was PBMCs, taken from a patient treated with natalizumab. These receptor sequences come from a man aged 30 to 39 with multiple sclerosis.

The chain recombines TRBV18 with TRBJ2-7; D is undetermined. This CDR3 has 12 amino acids. Germline-derived CDR1 and CDR2 are KGHSH and LQKENI. Between the trimmed V and J ends, which lost 6 bases and 1 base, there was a span of 7 bases. As DNA, the CDR3 is TGTGCCAGCTCCCTTGAATCCTACGAGCAGTACGTC. This gives the protein CASSLESYEQYV.

The CDR3 protein is CASSSGSTNTEAFF. The CDR3 region has the DNA TGTGCCAGCAGTTCGGGCAGTACTAACACTGAAGCTTTCTTT. The chain joins TRBV6-1 to TRBJ1-1, with D unresolved. This CDR3 has 14 residues. Per the germline V gene, CDR1 is MNHNS and CDR2 is SASEGT. Between the trimmed V and J ends, which lost 5 bases and 2 bases, there was a span of 12 bases.

The V and J genes are TRBV4-1 and TRBJ2-7; D gene uncertain. Per germline, CDR1 MGHRA and CDR2 YSYEKL. Trimming removed 0 bases at V and 3 bases at J, with 9 bases between. CDR3 length: 14 residues. Here the CDR3 DNA reads TGCGCCAGCAGCCAAGACGCAGAGATCTACGAGCAGTACGTC. Translated, it gives CASSQDAEIYEQYV.

The genes are TRBV11-2 and TRBJ2-3; 7 positions match TRBD1. The V segment lost 1 base and the J segment 3 bases; nucleotides outside the gene matches: 4. Per germline, CDR1 SGHAT and CDR2 FQNNGV. This CDR3 region has 15 residues. CDR3 coding DNA: TGTGCCAGCAGCTTAGCTGACAGGGCGACAGATACGCAGTATTTT. This translates into CASSLADRATDTQYF.

The V call is TRBV6-1, the J call TRBJ2-7; D ambiguous. Trimming took off 6 bases at V and 5 bases at J, with 14 bases between the two ends. This CDR3 has 13 amino acids. Germline V lookup: CDR1 MNHNS, CDR2 SASEGT. CDR3 sequence (DNA): TGTGCCAGCAGAGACCTCGTAGGCCACGAGCAGTACGTC. Translation gives CASRDLVGHEQYV.

This chain links TRBV7-8 with TRBJ1-4; D not certain. Germline V gene sequence: CDR1 SGHVS, CDR2 FQNEAQ. The CDR3 has 16 residues. V was trimmed by 5 bases and J by 3 bases, leaving 16 bases between them. Here the CDR3 reads CASSPRVGGPNEKLFF. The CDR3 DNA sequence: TGTGCCAGCAGCCCCCGGGTGGGTGGGCCTAATGAAAAACTGTTTTTT.

The chain carries TRBV7-8 and TRBJ2-1; 12 positions agree with TRBD2. J gave up 9 bases and V 1 base, and 4 bases lay outside the gene matches. Germline CDR1 and CDR2: SGHVS and FQNEAQ. The CDR3 is made up of 15 amino acids. This CDR3 is CASSLGLAGVGEQFF. The CDR3 DNA reads as TGTGCCAGCAGCTTAGGACTAGCGGGAGTCGGTGAGCAGTTCTTC.

The genes are TRBV1 and TRBJ2-7; TRBD2, the table's D call, was not compared with the DNA. TRBV1 is assigned pseudogene status. The CDR3 runs 15 residues. The CDR3 region is CTSSCSNSDSWEQYV. CDR3 DNA sequence: TGCACCAGCAGCTGCTCCAACTCCGATTCCTGGGAGCAGTACGTC.

The CDR3 is CASSPEVGGTEAFF. CDR3 nucleotides: TGTGCCAGCAGCCCAGAGGTGGGGGGCACTGAAGCTTTCTTT. This sequence joins TRBV7-9 and TRBJ1-1, with D possibly being TRBD1 (5 bases). Germline CDR1 reads SEHNR; CDR2 reads FQNEAQ (reference sequence). Trimming pared 5 bases from V and 4 bases from J, leaving 14 bases between. The CDR3 length is 14 residues. Full variable domain (outside the CDR3, taken from reference TRBV7-9 and TRBJ1-1): DTGVSQNPRHKITKRGQNVTFRCDPISEHNRLYWYRQTLGQGPEFLTYFQNEAQLEKSRLLSDRFSAERPKGSFSTLEIQRTEQGDSAMYLCASSPEVGGTEAFFGQGTRLTVV.

The CDR3 nucleotides read TGCGCCAGCAGCCAGGACCTTCGGGGGGTAAACTATGGCTACACCTTC. It translates to CASSQDLRGVNYGYTF. This chain joins TRBV4-3 and TRBJ1-2, with D possibly matching TRBD1 (5 bases). Trimming removed 3 bases at V and 2 bases at J, with 16 bases between. The V gene's germline CDR1 is LGHNA and CDR2 YSLEER. The CDR3 consists of 16 residues.

This clone is a singleton in its sample. The rearrangement links TRBV7-2 to TRBJ1-3, with D uncertain. The CDR3 consists of 12 residues. In germline, CDR1 is SGHTA, CDR2 FQGNSA. V shed 2 bases and J shed 6 bases, with 5 bases lying between them. CDR3 loop: CASSLQLNTIYF. CDR3 in DNA: TGTGCCAGCAGCTTACAACTAAACACCATATATTTT.

J is TRBJ1-1 and V is TRBV19; no firm D call. Trimming took off 4 bases at V and 1 base at J, with 4 bases between the two ends. Germline V gene sequence: CDR1 LNHDA, CDR2 SQIVND (reference sequence). The CDR3 is 12 residues long. CDR3 nucleotide sequence: TGTGCCAGTAGTAGGCAGAACACTGAAGCTTTCTTT. This codes for CASSRQNTEAFF. The full variable domain, its missing parts supplied by reference TRBV19 and TRBJ1-1, is DGGITQSPKYLFRKEGQNVTLSCEQNLNHDAMYWYRQDPGQGLRLIYYSQIVNDFQKGDIAEGYSVSREKKESFPLTVTSAQKNPTAFYLCASSRQNTEAFFGQGTRLTVV.

The chain employs TRBV4-1 and TRBJ2-5, with D possibly TRBD1 on 6 matching bases. The CDR3 has 14 amino acids. With 1 base removed from V and 4 bases from J, the gap between germline ends came to 10 bases. Per the germline V gene, CDR1 is MGHRA and CDR2 is YSYEKL. The CDR3 nucleotides read TGCGCCAGCAGCCAAGGGGTACAGGGAGAGACCCAGTACTTC. As protein: CASSQGVQGETQYF.

The chain recombines TRBV11-3 with TRBJ2-6, with 10 bases aligning to TRBD1. Trimming took 5 bases from V and 0 from J; bases not matched to a gene: 4. This CDR3 is 17 amino acids long. From germline, CDR1 is SGHNT and CDR2 YENEEA. The CDR3 spells CASSPGTGDSGANVLTF. CDR3 nucleotide sequence: TGTGCCAGCAGCCCCGGGACAGGGGACTCTGGGGCCAACGTCCTGACTTTC.

J is TRBJ2-2 and V is TRBV7-9; the match to TRBD1 covers 9 bases. V was pared by 6 bases and J by 5 bases, with 4 bases of the junction left unmatched. Germline CDR1 and CDR2: SEHNR and FQNEAQ (reference sequence). The CDR3 is 14 residues long. The CDR3 DNA reads as TGTGCCAGCAGGGGACAGGGAGGAACCGGGGAGCTGTTTTTT. This gives the protein CASRGQGGTGELFF.

The chain joins TRBV11-2 to TRBJ2-5, with D perhaps given as TRBD1 or TRBD2 (5 bases each). Between the trimmed V and J ends, which lost 5 bases and 3 bases, there was a span of 13 bases. The CDR3 is 14 residues long. The germline gives CDR1 SGHAT, CDR2 FQNNGV. CDR3 sequence (DNA): TGTGCCAGCAGCCCTCGACTGGGGGAAGAGACCCAGTACTTC. Its translation: CASSPRLGEETQYF.

The CDR3 loop reads CASTGGAGANVLTF. The CDR3 DNA follows: TGCGCCAGCACGGGAGGGGCTGGGGCCAACGTCCTGACTTTC. The chain recombines TRBV10-2 with TRBJ2-6; 8 bases are shared with TRBD2. The ends lost 7 bases at V and 2 bases at J; junction bases unmatched: 1. This CDR3 region has 14 residues. CDR1 and CDR2 from the germline V gene are WSHSY and SAAADI.

The V gene is TRBV5-1, the J gene TRBJ1-1, with D possibly TRBD1 on 5 matching bases. The CDR3 consists of 15 residues. Per the germline V gene, CDR1 is SGHRS and CDR2 is YFSETQ. Trimming took off 2 bases at V and 1 base at J, with 12 bases between the two ends. The CDR3 nucleotides are TGCGCCAGCAGCTTTCTAAGGGGTGGGAACACTGAAGCTTTCTTT. This translates into CASSFLRGGNTEAFF. The complete variable domain, with remaining parts taken from reference TRBV5-1 and TRBJ1-1, reads KAGVTQTPRYLIKTRGQQVTLSCSPISGHRSVSWYQQTPGQGLQFLFEYFSETQRNKGNFPGRFSGRQFSNSRSEMNVSTLELGDSALYLCASSFLRGGNTEAFFGQGTRLTVV.

This clone was observed a single time. The rearrangement joins TRBV15 to TRBJ2-2, with 7 nucleotides matching TRBD1. Germline assignment: CDR1 LNHNV and CDR2 YYDKDF (reference sequence). V lost 3 bases, J lost 3 bases, and 4 bases stayed unmatched. The CDR3 extends over 15 amino acids. As DNA, the CDR3 is TGTGCCACCAGCAGTGGGCAGGGGGACACCGGGGAGCTGTTTTTT. Translating it yields CATSSGQGDTGELFF. The full variable domain, in which reference TRBV15 and TRBJ2-2 provide the parts outside the CDR3, is DAMVIQNPRYQVTQFGKPVTLSCSQTLNHNVMYWYQQKSSQAPKLLFHYYDKDFNNEADTPDNFQSRRPNTSFCFLDIRSPGLGDTAMYLCATSSGQGDTGELFFGEGSRLTVL.

This chain uses TRBV25-1 with TRBJ1-5, with D unclear. The germline V and J ends were trimmed by 3 bases and 7 bases, with 13 bases remaining between them. Germline V gives CDR1 MGHDK, CDR2 SYGVNS. The CDR3 sequence is 14 residues long. CDR3 amino acids: CASSEDRAGQPQHF. The CDR3 DNA reads as TGTGCCAGCAGTGAGGATCGGGCAGGCCAGCCCCAGCATTTT.